The clone carrying this T cell receptor (beta chain) was counted ten times or more. Its antigen is as yet unknown. The data are from a study of response to subunit inactivated influenza vaccine. TCRdb ran MiXCR on the RT-PCR reads and lists one entry per CDR3 protein. The sample carries under 500,000 distinct CDR3 sequences, about a tenth recorded once. Findings and caveats of the study: Each seasonal influenza vaccination, the authors suggested, recruits few new T cells.

Specimen: PBMCs from blood, collected about 40 days after vaccination. The sequence was collected from a man aged 50-59 years who received an inactivated influenza vaccine.

Here the CDR3 DNA reads TGCGCCAGCAGCTTTTCCGGGACCACAGATACGCAGTATTTT. This codes for CASSFSGTTDTQYF. The J gene is TRBJ2-3, the V gene TRBV5-1; D is perhaps TRBD1 or TRBD2 (5 bases each). The CDR3 consists of 14 residues. In germline, CDR1 is SGHRS, CDR2 YFSETQ. Between the trimmed V and J ends, which lost 2 bases and 2 bases, there was a span of 9 bases.